Included here is one T cell receptor (beta chain) sequence, with context. Its matching antigen is unknown. This record belongs to a study of cytomegalovirus exposure and HLA in healthy donors. In the study overall: Roughly 80 million unique TCRs from HLA-typed donors were held in an early data release. Study results and caveats: A few of the chains that were CMV-associated were confirmed in vitro to be specific for CMV antigens. The study flagged about 150 TCR beta chains as cytomegalovirus-associated.

Germline V CDR1 and CDR2: SGHAT, FQNNGV. There are 14 residues in the CDR3. After removal of 6 bases from V and 8 bases from J, the junction contained 12 bases not matched to a gene. PCR employed 60 Vbeta and 13 Jbeta primers. Source study methods: In a later analysis, of tens of millions of unique beta chains, some 10 million appeared in at least two donors. Only in-frame clones appear in the TCRdb table, and some are missing; sequencing was by immunoSEQ multiplex PCR. V, J and clone size are taken as reported in that table, and D and trimming were inferred from the DNA itself. The sample holds some 150,000 clones, about 77% seen once.

Sequencing input: PBMCs. The chain carries TRBV11-2 and TRBJ1-2, with 7 bases lining up with TRBD1. The sequence derives from a male donor in good health and CMV-seronegative. CDR3 in amino acids: CASRRTGEEKGYTF. CDR3 nucleotide sequence: TGTGCCAGCAGACGAACAGGGGAGGAGAAGGGCTACACCTTC.